Following are 19 T cell receptor beta chains from one sample sequenced in a study of cytomegalovirus exposure and HLA in healthy donors (dated by TCRdb to the late 2010s). Preparation of the library involved the immunoSEQ multiplex PCR assay. For the multiplex PCR, a mixture combining 60 forward primers for TCR Vbeta segments and 13 reverse primers for TCR Jbeta segments was used. In its TCRdb copy, this immuneACCESS table keeps in-frame sequences only and misses some clones. Where compared with another copy, unresolved V genes explain less than half of these, and the others have no known cause. In this sample the table shows 150,000 to 170,000 clones, 70% to 80% of which occur a single time. The top ten clonotypes cover around 13% of the sample. Sequenced input: PBMCs. The origin of the receptors is a man aged 25 to 40 in good health and CMV-seropositive.

The chain uses TRBV7-3 and TRBJ2-5; 9 nucleotides agree with TRBD2. Per germline, CDR1 SGHTA and CDR2 FQGTGA. The CDR3 totals 15 residues. With V trimmed by 6 bases and J by 4 bases, 9 bases remained unmatched. Here the CDR3 reads CASSPQAGGRETQYF. The CDR3 DNA is TGTGCCAGCAGTCCCCAAGCGGGAGGCAGAGAGACCCAGTACTTC.

The V call is TRBV5-1, the J call TRBJ2-2, with a possible D match to TRBD1 (6 bases). Per the germline V gene, CDR1 is SGHRS and CDR2 is YFSETQ. This CDR3 contains 15 residues. V was shortened by 4 bases and J by 2 bases, with 12 bases between the two germline ends. The CDR3, as DNA: TGCGCCAGCAGCCTCCGGACAGACAACACCGGGGAGCTGTTTTTT. It codes for CASSLRTDNTGELFF.

The chain combines TRBV28 with TRBJ1-3; no clear D gene. V shed 6 bases and J shed 5 bases, with 14 bases lying between them. CDR1 MDHEN and CDR2 SYDVKM come from the germline V gene. The length of the CDR3 is 14 residues. The CDR3, as DNA: TGTGCCAGCAGATTCAGCGGCATGCGAAACACCATATATTTT. It is translated as CASRFSGMRNTIYF.

The chain recombines TRBV7-2 with TRBJ2-7, with TRBD2 identical over 7 bases. The CDR3 runs 14 residues. In germline, CDR1 is SGHTA, CDR2 FQGNSA. Trimming cost V 5 bases and J 2 bases; bases outside gene matches: 6. The CDR3 coding sequence is TGTGCCAGCAGCGTTTCTAGCGGTCCCTACGAGCAGTACTTC. Translating it yields CASSVSSGPYEQYF.

The chain employs TRBV10-2 and TRBJ2-2, with D uncertain. The CDR3 is made up of 13 amino acids. Trimming removed 0 bases at V and 7 bases at J, with 6 bases between. The germline CDR1 and CDR2 sequences are WSHSY and SAAADI. The CDR3 region is CASSESSNGELFF. The CDR3 region has the DNA TGCGCCAGCAGTGAGTCTAGCAACGGGGAGCTGTTTTTT.

A note on this clone: Different DNA sequences within this sample yield the same CDR3. This chain uses TRBV28 with TRBJ2-7, with 11 bases lining up with TRBD2. CDR1 and CDR2 (germline): MDHEN, SYDVKM. This CDR3 comprises 16 residues. With 1 base clipped from V and 0 bases from J, the junction kept 2 bases outside the gene matches. Here the CDR3 DNA reads TGTGCCAGCAGTTTATCCGGGACTAGCGGCTCCTACGAGCAGTACTTC. Translated, it gives CASSLSGTSGSYEQYF.

The J gene is TRBJ1-5, the V gene TRBV28, with 10 nucleotides matching TRBD1. The CDR3 covers 16 residues. Germline V lookup: CDR1 MDHEN, CDR2 SYDVKM. V was clipped by 6 bases and J by 9 bases; unmatched bases: 14. The CDR3 DNA follows: TGTGCCAGCAGGGACAGGGGGACAGCCCCCTTTTGGCCCCAGCATTTT. Encoded protein: CASRDRGTAPFWPQHF.

The chain joins TRBV6-7 to TRBJ1-6; TRBD1 matches at 9 bases. TRBV6-7 is labeled an ORF, and its function is uncertain. The CDR3 spans 16 residues. The trim removed 2 bases at V and 7 bases at J, leaving 6 bases unmatched. The CDR3 region is CASSYVGTGKNSPLHF. The DNA of the CDR3 is TGTGCCAGCAGTTACGTGGGGACAGGGAAGAATTCACCCCTCCACTTT.

The J gene is TRBJ2-7, the V gene TRBV28; D unclear. V was clipped by 3 bases and J by 4 bases, with 16 bases between them. The CDR3 is 15 amino acids. In germline, CDR1 is MDHEN, CDR2 SYDVKM. The CDR3 DNA sequence: TGTGCCAGCAGTTTGGTGATCGCGGCCATTTACGAGCAGTACTTC. Translation: CASSLVIAAIYEQYF.

The chain links TRBV10-3 to TRBJ2-7; 7 bases are shared with TRBD2. The germline CDR1 and CDR2 sequences are ENHRY and SYGVKD. CDR3 size: 16 residues. Losses at the gene ends were 3 bases for V and 2 bases for J; bases not matched to a gene: 10. The CDR3 nucleotides read TGTGCCATCAGTGATCCCCGCGGACTAGTGGCCTACGAGCAGTACTTC. Translating it yields CAISDPRGLVAYEQYF.

The chain has TRBV29-1 and TRBJ1-2, with 10 bases lining up with TRBD1. Trimming at V came to 6 bases and at J to 6 bases, leaving 1 base not matched to a gene. Germline V lookup: CDR1 SQVTM, CDR2 ANQGSEA. CDR3 size: 11 residues. The DNA of the CDR3 is TGCAGCGTCGGGACAGGGGATGGCTACACCTTC. Its translation is CSVGTGDGYTF.

The V call is TRBV7-2, the J call TRBJ2-3; possibly TRBD2 for D (6 bases). V was cut by 4 bases and J by 6 bases, with 11 bases left in between. Germline V CDR1 and CDR2: SGHTA, FQGNSA. The CDR3 spans 13 residues. CDR3 amino acids: CASSSVAGDTQYF. CDR3 nucleotide sequence: TGTGCCAGCAGCTCGGTGGCGGGGGATACGCAGTATTTT. Looking up the rest from reference TRBV7-2 and TRBJ2-3 gives the full variable domain: GAGVSQSPSNKVTEKGKDVELRCDPISGHTALYWYRQSLGQGLEFLIYFQGNSAPDKSGLPSDRFSAERTGGSVSTLTIQRTQQEDSAVYLCASSSVAGDTQYFGPGTRLTVL.

The rearrangement uses TRBV27 and TRBJ2-1; possible D gene TRBD2, 6 bases. V lost 6 bases and J lost 0, with 15 bases in between. This CDR3 region has 16 residues. Germline lookup yields CDR1 MNHEY and CDR2 SMNVEV (reference sequence). CDR3 DNA sequence: TGTGCCAGCAGGACGCTCGGGAGTAGCTCCTACAATGAGCAGTTCTTC. Amino acid sequence: CASRTLGSSSYNEQFF.

This clone was detected once. The V gene is TRBV5-1, the J gene TRBJ2-2, with no clear D. Germline V lookup: CDR1 SGHRS, CDR2 YFSETQ. The V gene lost 4 bases and the J gene lost 7 bases, with 11 bases spanning the gap. The CDR3 is 13 residues long. The CDR3 region has the DNA TGCGCCAGCAGCCTGACATTAAGCGGGGAGCTGTTTTTT. This codes for CASSLTLSGELFF.

This clone came up a few times. The rearrangement uses TRBV7-2 and TRBJ1-2; no firm D call. CDR1 and CDR2 from the germline V gene are SGHTA and FQGNSA. This CDR3 is built from 14 residues. V lost 2 bases and J 1 base, leaving 8 bases between the germline ends. Written as DNA, the CDR3 is TGTGCCAGCAGCTTACAATCAGATAACTATGGCTACACCTTC. Encoded protein: CASSLQSDNYGYTF.

This clone came up a few times. The chain is built from TRBV7-8 and TRBJ2-7, with TRBD2 as a possible D gene (6 bases). The CDR3 has 15 residues. V lost 5 bases and J lost 3, with 17 bases in between. CDR1 is SGHVS and CDR2 is FQNEAQ in the germline V gene. CDR3 in amino acids: CASSQEFGGGYEQYF. The DNA of the CDR3 is TGTGCCAGCAGCCAGGAGTTTGGGGGAGGCTACGAGCAGTACTTC.

Only one count was recorded for this clone. The CDR3 DNA reads as TGTGCCAGTAGTATCCTAGCGGGGGAAACCTACGAGCAGTACTTC. Translated: CASSILAGETYEQYF. The chain has TRBV19 and TRBJ2-5; 10 nucleotides agree with TRBD2. The J call could be wrong; TRBJ2-7 is a better fit for the DNA end. The CDR3 totals 15 residues. Germline V gene data show CDR1 as LNHDA and CDR2 as SQIVND (reference sequence).

This chain links TRBV27 with TRBJ2-2, with TRBD1 identical over 7 bases. CDR1 MNHEY and CDR2 SMNVEV come from the germline V gene (reference sequence). Germline trimming cut 5 bases from V and 5 bases from J; bases unmatched to any gene: 14. There are 17 residues in the CDR3. For the CDR3, the DNA is TGTGCCAGCAGTAGACTACAGGGGAGAATGGATACCGGGGAGCTGTTTTTT. Translated: CASSRLQGRMDTGELFF.

The chain combines TRBV5-1 with TRBJ2-5, with D hard to call. CDR3 length equals 14 residues. The germline V gene encodes CDR1 SGHRS and CDR2 YFSETQ. V was cut by 0 bases and J by 1 base, with 7 bases left in between. CDR3: CASSLGASQETQYF. The CDR3 nucleotides are TGCGCCAGCAGCTTGGGCGCTAGCCAAGAGACCCAGTACTTC.